Listed below are T cell receptor beta chains from one sample, sequenced in a study of identical twins. TCRdb independently ran MiXCR on the 5' RACE reads; one entry per CDR3 protein. This repertoire shows some 790,000 distinct CDR3 sequences, over 15% found once; its top ten account for less than 15%. This sample was shared with a second study, whose subject was T cells expressing NK-cell markers.

Material for sequencing was PBMCs. These receptors were collected from a young woman in good health. The CDR3 runs from the conserved cysteine through the conserved F or W. D genes are given only for firm matches. The size field is filled for only some rows; it gives once, few, many or a size class.

j_call | v_call | clone_size | d_call | cdr3_aa | cdr3_nt
TRBJ2-1 | TRBV20-1 | many | - | CSASKGDEQFF | TGCAGTGCTAGCAAAGGGGATGAGCAGTTCTTC
TRBJ1-3 | TRBV6-6 | few | - | CASSQRGNTIYF | TGTGCCAGCAGCCAACGGGGAAACACCATATATTTT
TRBJ1-1 | TRBV18 | few | - | CASSPTGSAEAFF | TGTGCCAGCTCACCAACAGGGAGTGCTGAAGCTTTCTTT
TRBJ2-7 | TRBV6-1 | - | TRBD1 | CASNHRGQGYEQYF | TGTGCCAGCAACCACAGGGGGCAGGGGTACGAGCAGTACTTC
TRBJ2-1 | TRBV5-1 | few | - | CASNPLRGQANEQFF | TGCGCCAGCAATCCACTCCGGGGGCAGGCCAATGAGCAGTTCTTC
TRBJ1-2 | TRBV25-1 | many | - | CASSELRGSGGYTF | TGTGCCAGCAGTGAATTGCGGGGAAGTGGTGGCTACACCTTC
TRBJ1-3 | TRBV6-5 | - | - | CASRYGTGGNTIYF | TGTGCCAGCAGATACGGTACAGGAGGAAACACCATATATTTT
TRBJ2-5 | TRBV20-1 | - | - | CSARDFLLQETQYF | TGCAGTGCTAGAGATTTTCTGTTACAAGAGACCCAGTACTTC
TRBJ1-3 | TRBV7-2 | few | - | CASSPGVGSGNTIYF | TGTGCCAGCAGCCCCGGGGTGGGATCCGGAAACACCATATATTTT
TRBJ2-1 | TRBV11-2 | few | TRBD2 | CASSLGGLAEALGYNEQFF | TGTGCCAGCAGCTTAGGGGGACTAGCGGAGGCCCTCGGGTACAATGAGCAGTTCTTC
TRBJ1-1 | TRBV10-3 | many | - | CAISESGRGTEAFF | TGTGCCATCAGTGAGTCGGGCAGGGGCACTGAAGCTTTCTTT
TRBJ2-5 | TRBV29-1 | few | - | CSALQESQETQYF | TGCAGCGCACTGCAGGAAAGCCAAGAGACCCAGTACTTC
TRBJ1-1 | TRBV29-1 | few | TRBD1 | CSVYSQGANTEAFF | TGCAGCGTTTATTCTCAGGGGGCGAACACTGAAGCTTTCTTT
TRBJ2-7 | TRBV5-5 | - | - | CASNSGPQYEQYF | TGTGCCAGCAACTCTGGACCCCAATACGAGCAGTACTTC
TRBJ2-2 | TRBV20-1 | - | TRBD2 | CSARVSGRAGELFF | TGCAGTGCTAGAGTTAGCGGGAGGGCCGGGGAGCTGTTTTTT
TRBJ2-1 | TRBV20-1 | few | TRBD2 | CSAGEHGTSGGNALNEQFF | TGCAGTGCTGGGGAGCACGGGACTAGCGGGGGGAACGCGCTAAATGAGCAGTTCTTC
TRBJ2-1 | TRBV12-3/TRBV12-4 | many | - | CASSLKGSYNEQFF | TGTGCCAGCAGTTTAAAAGGCTCCTACAATGAGCAGTTCTTC